This T cell receptor (beta chain) derives from a study of shared clonotypes between healthy human individuals. A note on this clone: Its antigen is currently unknown.

General study findings and limits: Among a handful of donors, approximately 4.6% of naive CD4 clonotypes were found in common. Only a few donors were included, so the genetic and exposure-history diversity represented was limited.

Sequenced by immunoSEQ multiplex PCR; TCRdb stores in-frame clones only, minus some. The table records about 710,000 clones, around 70% of them present only once. Within Nashville, Tennessee resided all donors, each a Caucasian adult. Trimming stripped 7 bases from V and 3 bases from J, with 10 bases between. The CDR3 totals 12 residues. Germline V gene lookup returns CDR1 SNHLY and CDR2 FYNNEI. The sample was memory CD4+ T cells sorted from blood. The subset is: CD45RA-negative fraction. The clonotype originates from a woman aged 25 to 45 in good health. The chain links TRBV2 to TRBJ2-7; the D gene is possibly TRBD1 (5 bases). The CDR3 region has the DNA TGTGCCAGCACCCAGGGAAACTACGAGCAGTACTTC. Protein sequence: CASTQGNYEQYF.